The sequence of this T cell receptor (beta chain) was determined in a study of lymphopenia after photon versus proton radiotherapy. Profiling relied on immunoSEQ multiplex PCR, and the TCRdb table lists in-frame clones only, not all of them. The table shows tens of thousands of clones, with approximately 80% occurring only once. Whole-study findings and limits: Only patients who died were analyzed for survival; proton advantage is unproven. Proton therapy kept repertoires fairly stable, unlike photons, which gained effector/memory cells.

V trimming: 4 bases; J trimming: 5 bases; junction bases outside the gene matches: 10. This CDR3 has 16 amino acids. CDR1 and CDR2 from the germline V gene are MNHEY and SVGAGI. On this clone: Its antigen is not known.

This clonotype was sampled from a woman in her 70s with pancreatic cancer. Here the sequenced sample was peripheral blood, taken from a patient treated with proton-based radiotherapy. The chain has TRBV6-5 and TRBJ1-1, with 10 bases matching TRBD1. In nucleotides, the CDR3 is TGTGCCAGCAGTTTCCTCGGGACAGGGGTGGGAACTGAAGCTTTCTTT. It encodes CASSFLGTGVGTEAFF.